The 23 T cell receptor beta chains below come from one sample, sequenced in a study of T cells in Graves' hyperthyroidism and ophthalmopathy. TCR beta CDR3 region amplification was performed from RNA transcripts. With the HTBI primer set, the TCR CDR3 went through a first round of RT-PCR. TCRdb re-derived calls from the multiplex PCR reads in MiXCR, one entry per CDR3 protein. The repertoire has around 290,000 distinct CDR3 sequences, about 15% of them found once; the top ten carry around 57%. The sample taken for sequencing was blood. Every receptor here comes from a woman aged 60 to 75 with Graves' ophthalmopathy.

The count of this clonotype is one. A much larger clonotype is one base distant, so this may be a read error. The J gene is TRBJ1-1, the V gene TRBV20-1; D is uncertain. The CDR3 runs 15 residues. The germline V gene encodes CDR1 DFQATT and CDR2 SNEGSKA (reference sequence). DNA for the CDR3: TGCAGTGCTGCCCCGCTCGGGAGAATGAACACTGAAGCTTCCTTT. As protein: CSAAPLGRMNTEASF.

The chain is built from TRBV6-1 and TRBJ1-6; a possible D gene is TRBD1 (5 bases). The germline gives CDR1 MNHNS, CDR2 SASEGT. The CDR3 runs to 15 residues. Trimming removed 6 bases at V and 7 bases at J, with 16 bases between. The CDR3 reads CASSPPGGGNSPLHF. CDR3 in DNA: TGTGCCAGCAGCCCCCCCGGGGGGGGGAATTCACCCCTCCACTTT.

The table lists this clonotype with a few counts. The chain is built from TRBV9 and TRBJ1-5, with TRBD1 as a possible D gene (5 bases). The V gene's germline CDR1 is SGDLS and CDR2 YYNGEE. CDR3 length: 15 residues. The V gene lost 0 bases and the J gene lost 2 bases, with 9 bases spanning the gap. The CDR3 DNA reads TGTGCCAGCAGCGTAGGGGGGGGGGGCAATCAGCCCCAGCATTTT. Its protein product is CASSVGGGGNQPQHF.

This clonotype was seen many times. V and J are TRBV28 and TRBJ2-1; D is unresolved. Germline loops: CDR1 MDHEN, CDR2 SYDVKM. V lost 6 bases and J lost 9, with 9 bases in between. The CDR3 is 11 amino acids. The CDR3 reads CASSRPPEQFF. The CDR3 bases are TGTGCCAGCAGCCGCCCGCCTGAGCAGTTCTTC. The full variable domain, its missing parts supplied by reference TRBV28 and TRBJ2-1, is DVKVTQSSRYLVKRTGEKVFLECVQDMDHENMFWYRQDPGLGLRLIYFSYDVKMKEKGDIPEGYSVSREKKERFSLILESASTNQTSMYLCASSRPPEQFFGPGTRLTVL.

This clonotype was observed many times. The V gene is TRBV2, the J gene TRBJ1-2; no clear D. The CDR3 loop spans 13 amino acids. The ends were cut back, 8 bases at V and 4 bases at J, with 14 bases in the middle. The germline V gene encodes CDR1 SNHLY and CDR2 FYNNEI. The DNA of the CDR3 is TGTGCCAGCGGAAGAGGGTTCGGCTATGGCTACACCTTC. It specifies CASGRGFGYGYTF.

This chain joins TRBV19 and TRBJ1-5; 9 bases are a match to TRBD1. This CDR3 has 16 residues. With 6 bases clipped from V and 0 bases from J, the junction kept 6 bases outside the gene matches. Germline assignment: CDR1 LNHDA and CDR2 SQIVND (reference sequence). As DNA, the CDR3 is TGTGCCAGTAGGTTGGACAGGGGAGTTAGCAATCAGCCCCAGCATTTT. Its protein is CASRLDRGVSNQPQHF.

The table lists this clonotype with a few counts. In nucleotides, the CDR3 is TGTGCCAGCAGGTTGACACTCAACTATGGCTACACCTTC. It specifies CASRLTLNYGYTF. The chain employs TRBV6-1 and TRBJ1-2; D not certain. Trimming removed 6 bases from V and 2 bases from J, with 10 bases in between. CDR1 and CDR2 from the germline V gene are MNHNS and SASEGT. The CDR3 length is 13 residues.

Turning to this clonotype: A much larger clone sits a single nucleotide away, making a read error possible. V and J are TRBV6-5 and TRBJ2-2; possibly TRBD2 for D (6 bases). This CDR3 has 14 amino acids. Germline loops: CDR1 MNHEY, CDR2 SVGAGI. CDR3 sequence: CASSYFGGPGEPFF. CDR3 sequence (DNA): TGTGCCAGCAGTTATTTTGGAGGGCCCGGGGAGCCGTTTTTT.

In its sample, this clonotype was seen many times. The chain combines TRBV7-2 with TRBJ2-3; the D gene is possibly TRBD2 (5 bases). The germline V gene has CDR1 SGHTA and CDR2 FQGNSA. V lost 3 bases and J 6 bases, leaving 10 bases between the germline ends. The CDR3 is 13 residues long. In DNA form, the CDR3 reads TGTGCCAGCAGCTTGAATAGCGCGGATACGCAGTATTTT. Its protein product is CASSLNSADTQYF.

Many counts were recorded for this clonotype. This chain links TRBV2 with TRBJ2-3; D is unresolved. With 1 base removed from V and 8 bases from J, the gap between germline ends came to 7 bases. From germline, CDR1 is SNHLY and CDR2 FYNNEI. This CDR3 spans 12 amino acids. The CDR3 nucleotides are TGTGCCAGCAGTGAAGATGTTGGTACGCAGTATTTT. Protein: CASSEDVGTQYF.

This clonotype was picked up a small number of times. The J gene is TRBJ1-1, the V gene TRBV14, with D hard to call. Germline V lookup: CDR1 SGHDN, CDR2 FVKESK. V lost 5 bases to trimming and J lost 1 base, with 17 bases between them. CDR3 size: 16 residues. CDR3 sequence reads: CASSDRQESPNTEAFF. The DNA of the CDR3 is TGTGCCAGCAGCGACCGACAAGAGAGCCCGAACACTGAAGCTTTCTTT.

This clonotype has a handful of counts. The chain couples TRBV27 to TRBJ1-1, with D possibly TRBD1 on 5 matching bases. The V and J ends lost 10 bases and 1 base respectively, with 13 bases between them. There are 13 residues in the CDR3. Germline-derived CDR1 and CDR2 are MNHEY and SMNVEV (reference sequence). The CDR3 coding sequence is TGTGCCACCGCGGGGCTCTCGAACACTGAAGCTTTCTTT. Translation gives CATAGLSNTEAFF.

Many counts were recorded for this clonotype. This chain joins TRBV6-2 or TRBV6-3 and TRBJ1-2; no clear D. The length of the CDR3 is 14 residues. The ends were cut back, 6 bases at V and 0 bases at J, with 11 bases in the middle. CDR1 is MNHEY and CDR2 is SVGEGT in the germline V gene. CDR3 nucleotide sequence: TGTGCCAGCAGAGAAGATGGGACTAACTATGGCTACACCTTC. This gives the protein CASREDGTNYGYTF.

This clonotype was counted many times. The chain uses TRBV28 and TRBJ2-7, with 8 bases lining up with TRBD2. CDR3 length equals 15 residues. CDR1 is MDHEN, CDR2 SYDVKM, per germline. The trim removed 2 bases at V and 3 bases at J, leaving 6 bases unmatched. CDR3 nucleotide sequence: TGTGCCAGCAGTTTACGGACGGGGGGGGGCTACGAGCAGTACTTC. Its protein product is CASSLRTGGGYEQYF. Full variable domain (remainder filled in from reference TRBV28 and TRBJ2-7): DVKVTQSSRYLVKRTGEKVFLECVQDMDHENMFWYRQDPGLGLRLIYFSYDVKMKEKGDIPEGYSVSREKKERFSLILESASTNQTSMYLCASSLRTGGGYEQYFGPGTRLTVT.

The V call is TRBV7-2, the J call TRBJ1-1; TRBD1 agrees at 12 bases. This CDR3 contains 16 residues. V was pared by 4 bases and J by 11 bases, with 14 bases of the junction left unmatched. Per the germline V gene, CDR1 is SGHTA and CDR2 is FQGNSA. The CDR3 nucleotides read TGTGCCAGCAGCTCCAAGCCGGGACAGGGGGCCGGGGGGGCTTTCTTT. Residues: CASSSKPGQGAGGAFF.

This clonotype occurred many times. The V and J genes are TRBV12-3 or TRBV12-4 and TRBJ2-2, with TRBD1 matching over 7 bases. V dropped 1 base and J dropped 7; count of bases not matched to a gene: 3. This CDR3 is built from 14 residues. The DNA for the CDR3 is TGTGCCAGCAGTTTAGTACACAGGGGCGGGGAGCTGTTTTTT. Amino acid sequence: CASSLVHRGGELFF.

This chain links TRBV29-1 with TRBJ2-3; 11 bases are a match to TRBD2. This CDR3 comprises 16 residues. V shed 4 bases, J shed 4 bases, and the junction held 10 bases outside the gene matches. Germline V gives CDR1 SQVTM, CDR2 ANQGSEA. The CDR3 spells CSVATSLAGVADTQYF. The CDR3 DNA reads TGCAGCGTTGCCACCTCACTAGCGGGAGTAGCAGATACGCAGTATTTT.

The CDR3 DNA reads TGTGCCAGCAGCTCTTGGACAGTCCAAGAGACCCAGTACTTC. This gives the protein CASSSWTVQETQYF. The chain combines TRBV5-4 with TRBJ2-5, with D perhaps matching TRBD1 (6 bases). Germline V gene sequence: CDR1 SGHNT, CDR2 YYREEE (reference sequence). The CDR3 has 14 amino acids. V was cut by 3 bases and J by 1 base, with 10 bases left in between.

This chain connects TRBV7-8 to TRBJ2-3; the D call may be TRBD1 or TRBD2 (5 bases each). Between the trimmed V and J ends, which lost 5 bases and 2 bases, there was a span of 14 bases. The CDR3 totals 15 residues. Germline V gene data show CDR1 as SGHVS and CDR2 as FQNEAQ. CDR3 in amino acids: CASSRDGALTDTQYF. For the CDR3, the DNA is TGTGCCAGCAGCCGTGACGGGGCCCTCACAGATACGCAGTATTTT.

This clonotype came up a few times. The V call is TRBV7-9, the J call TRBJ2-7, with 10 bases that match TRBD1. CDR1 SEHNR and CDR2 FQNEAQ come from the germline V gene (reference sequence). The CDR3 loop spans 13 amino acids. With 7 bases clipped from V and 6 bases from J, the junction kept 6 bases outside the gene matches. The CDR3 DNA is TGTGCCAGCACCGGGACAGGGGCGGGCGAGCAGTACTTC. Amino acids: CASTGTGAGEQYF.

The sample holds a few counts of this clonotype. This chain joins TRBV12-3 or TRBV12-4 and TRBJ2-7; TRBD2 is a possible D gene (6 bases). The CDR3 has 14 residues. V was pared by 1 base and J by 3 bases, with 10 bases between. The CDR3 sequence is CASSLDGSLYEQYF. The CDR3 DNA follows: TGTGCCAGCAGTTTAGACGGGAGTCTCTACGAGCAGTACTTC.

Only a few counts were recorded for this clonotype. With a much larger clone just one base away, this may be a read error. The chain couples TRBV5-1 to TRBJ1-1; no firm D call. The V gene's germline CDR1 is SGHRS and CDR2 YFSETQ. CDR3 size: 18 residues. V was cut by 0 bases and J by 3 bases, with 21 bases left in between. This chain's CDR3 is CASSLGILALHMDTEAFF. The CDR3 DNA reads TGCGCCAGCAGCTTGGGTATATTGGCACTTCACATGGACACTGAAGCTTTCTTT.

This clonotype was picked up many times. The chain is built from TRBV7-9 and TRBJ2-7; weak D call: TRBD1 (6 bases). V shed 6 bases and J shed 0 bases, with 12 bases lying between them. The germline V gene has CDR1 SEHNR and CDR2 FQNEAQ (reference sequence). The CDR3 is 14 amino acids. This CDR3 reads CASRQGQSSYEQYF. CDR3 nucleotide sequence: TGTGCCAGCAGACAGGGCCAGAGCTCCTACGAGCAGTACTTC.